Listed here is a single TCR beta chain. Measured with immunoSEQ multiplex PCR; TCRdb has only the in-frame clones, and not every one. The sample has more than 45,000 clones, about 87% seen once. These data originate in a study of pediatric ulcerative colitis. This CDR3 region has 16 residues. Germline V gene sequence: CDR1 SQVTM, CDR2 ANQGSEA. V lost 4 bases to trimming and J lost 5 bases, with 20 bases between them. The TCR sequence derives from a boy between 10 and 17 years old who was a control in a study of pediatric ulcerative colitis. Input material: blood. The rearrangement links TRBV29-1 to TRBJ2-2; TRBD1 might be the D (6 bases). CDR3 sequence reads: CSVATIRDISTGELFF. The CDR3 coding sequence is TGCAGCGTTGCTACCATCCGGGACATCTCGACCGGGGAGCTGTTTTTT.